This TCR beta chain was documented in a study of T-cell reconstitution after alpha-beta-depleted transplantation in children. As it was prepared, the TCRbeta library received unique molecular identifiers. In TCRdb, the PCR reads were re-called with MiXCR into one record per CDR3 protein. The table shows about 400,000 distinct CDR3 sequences, with just over 20% occurring only once. Trimming took off 5 bases at V and 2 bases at J, with 13 bases between the two ends. CDR3 size: 15 residues. Germline V gene data show CDR1 as SGHTA and CDR2 as FQGTGA. The sample consisted of PBMCs from the stem cell graft donor, taken from the stem cell graft. The origin of this receptor is a human donor who donated a stem cell graft to a child with acute myeloid leukemia. J is TRBJ2-1 and V is TRBV7-3; D could derive from TRBD1 or TRBD2 (6 bases each). CDR3 coding DNA: TGTGCCAGCAGCGGGGACGGGGGCCCCTACAATGAGCAGTTCTTC. Translation: CASSGDGGPYNEQFF.